These 6 T cell receptor beta chains share one sample of origin, sequenced in a study of blood T cell repertoires in COVID-19. The table came from immunoSEQ multiplex PCR; TCRdb's copy has only in-frame clones and leaves some out. The table shows fewer than 250,000 clones, with 80% to 90% occurring only once. Sequenced input: peripheral blood. The receptors stem from a man aged 45 to 65 with COVID-19, enrolled during active disease.

V usage is TRBV2 and J usage is TRBJ2-1; 10 bases agree with TRBD2. The germline gives CDR1 SNHLY, CDR2 FYNNEI. This CDR3 comprises 14 residues. V was clipped by 8 bases and J by 6 bases; unmatched bases: 7. The CDR3 DNA is TGTGCCAGCGGGGGACTAGCGTTTATCAATGAGCAGTTCTTC. This sequence encodes CASGGLAFINEQFF.

This clone has a single count. The CDR3 DNA reads TGTGCCAGCAGCACCGCGGGGGAGCAGTACTTC. It specifies CASSTAGEQYF. The genes are TRBV14 and TRBJ2-7, with TRBD2 as a possible D gene (6 bases). Germline assignment: CDR1 SGHDN and CDR2 FVKESK. The CDR3 is 11 residues long. V dropped 5 bases and J dropped 7 bases, with 9 bases sitting between them.

This chain links TRBV5-1 with TRBJ1-2; D remains unclear. Germline assignment: CDR1 SGHRS and CDR2 YFSETQ. Between the trimmed V and J ends, which lost 3 bases and 5 bases, there was a span of 17 bases. This CDR3 spans 15 amino acids. For the CDR3, the DNA is TGCGCCAGCAGCTCACACGACGGAGCGGGATATGGCTACACCTTC. Amino acids: CASSSHDGAGYGYTF.

The rearrangement links TRBV19 to TRBJ1-2; TRBD1 agrees at 7 bases. CDR1 LNHDA and CDR2 SQIVND come from the germline V gene (reference sequence). This CDR3 has 16 amino acids. J was trimmed by 0 bases and V by 3 bases; bases with no gene match: 7. For the CDR3, the DNA is TGTGCCAGTAGTATTGGGACAGCCGCCTCTAACTATGGCTACACCTTC. Residues: CASSIGTAASNYGYTF.

The chain has TRBV7-9 and TRBJ2-7; possibly TRBD1 for D (6 bases). The CDR3 runs to 14 residues. The V and J ends lost 3 bases and 1 base respectively, with 10 bases between them. From germline, CDR1 is SEHNR and CDR2 FQNEAQ (reference sequence). In DNA, the CDR3 is TGTGCCAGCAGCTTCTGGGGGCAATCCTACGAGCAGTACTTC. Translation: CASSFWGQSYEQYF.

The chain has TRBV7-9 and TRBJ1-1; possibly TRBD1 for D (5 bases). The CDR3 runs 14 residues. The V end lost 2 bases, the J end lost 1 base, and 8 bases lay between the germline ends. Germline assignment: CDR1 SEHNR and CDR2 FQNEAQ (reference sequence). CDR3 sequence: CASSLLTENTEAFF. CDR3 nucleotides: TGTGCCAGCAGCTTATTGACAGAGAACACTGAAGCTTTCTTT.